This T cell receptor beta chain stems from a study of cytomegalovirus exposure and HLA in healthy donors. Trimming cost V 6 bases and J 9 bases; bases outside gene matches: 10. The germline CDR1 and CDR2 sequences are MNHEY and SVGAGI. CDR3 length: 14 amino acids. Study findings and constraints: Analyzed later, most CMV-associated TCR beta chains appeared HLA-restricted. Certain indistinguishable V segments, among them TRBV6-2 and TRBV6-3, were excluded. Earlier analysis found most TCR beta V segments productive about 90% or about 30% of the time.

This clone turned up a few times. Its antigen is still unknown. The PCR employed 60 Vbeta primers together with 13 Jbeta primers. Assay: immunoSEQ multiplex PCR; the TCRdb copy retains only in-frame clones and omits some. Among under 200,000 clones, around 80% were seen once, and the ten largest hold 4.5%. V is TRBV6-5 and J is TRBJ2-1; TRBD1 agrees at 8 bases. The sequencing sample was made of PBMCs. The source of this sequence is a woman in her forties or fifties in good health and CMV-seropositive. In DNA, the CDR3 is TGTGCCAGCAGGACCGGGACAGGAGGGGGTGAGCAGTTCTTC. It translates to CASRTGTGGGEQFF.